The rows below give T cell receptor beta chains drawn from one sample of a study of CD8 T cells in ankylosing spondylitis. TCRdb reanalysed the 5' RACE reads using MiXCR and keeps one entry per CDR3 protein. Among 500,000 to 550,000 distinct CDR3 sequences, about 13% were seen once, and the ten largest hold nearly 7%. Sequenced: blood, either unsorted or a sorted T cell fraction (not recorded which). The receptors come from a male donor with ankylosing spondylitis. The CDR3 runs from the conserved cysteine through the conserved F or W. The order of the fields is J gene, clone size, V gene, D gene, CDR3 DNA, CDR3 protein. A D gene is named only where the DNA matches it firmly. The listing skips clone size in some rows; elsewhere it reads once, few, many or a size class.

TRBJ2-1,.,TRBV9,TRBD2,TGTGCCAGCAGCCTAGCGGGAGAAATCAATGAGCAGTTCTTC,CASSLAGEINEQFF
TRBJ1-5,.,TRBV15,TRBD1,TGTGCCACCAGCAGAGCCGACAGGGAGGGTCAGCCCCAGCATTTT,CATSRADREGQPQHF
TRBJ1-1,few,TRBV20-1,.,TGCAGTGCTAGTAAGGCAGGGAACACTGAAGCTTTCTTT,CSASKAGNTEAFF
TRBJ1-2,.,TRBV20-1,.,TGCAGTGCTAGAGCCGGGACTTCCGGCGGCTATGGCTACACCTTC,CSARAGTSGGYGYTF
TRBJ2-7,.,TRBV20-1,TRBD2,TGCAGTGCTGAAACGGGACTACCCAGCTCCTACGAGCAGTACTTC,CSAETGLPSSYEQYF
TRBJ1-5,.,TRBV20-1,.,TGCAGTGCTCTGGACACATATAGCAATCAGCCCCAGCATTTT,CSALDTYSNQPQHF
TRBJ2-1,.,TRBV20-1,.,TGCAGTGCTAGTCCGATAGACAGAATGACCTACAATGAGCAGTTCTTC,CSASPIDRMTYNEQFF
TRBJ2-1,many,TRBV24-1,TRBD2,TGTGCCACCAGTGATCGGGGGGGAGGGTCCTCCTACAATGAGCAGTTCTTC,CATSDRGGGSSYNEQFF
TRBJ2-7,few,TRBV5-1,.,TGCGCCAGCAGCTTGTGGAGGGGATCCGACGAGCAGTACTTC,CASSLWRGSDEQYF
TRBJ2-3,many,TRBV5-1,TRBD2,TGCGCCAGCAGCTCGACTAGCGGGAGGGCAGATACGCAGTATTTT,CASSSTSGRADTQYF
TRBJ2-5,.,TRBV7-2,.,TGTGCCAGCAGCCCAGGTCCCCTTACTACGGGTAGAACCCAGTACTTC,CASSPGPLTTGRTQYF
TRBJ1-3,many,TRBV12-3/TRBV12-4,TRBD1,TGTGCCAGCAGCCTTGGACAGGGGACTGGAAACACCATATATTTT,CASSLGQGTGNTIYF
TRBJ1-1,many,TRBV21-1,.,TGTGCCAGTCAACCAGTACCGAGGGGGCCTAGGAACACTGAAGCTTTCTTT,CASQPVPRGPRNTEAFF
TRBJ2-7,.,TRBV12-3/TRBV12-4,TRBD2,TGTGCCAGTAGAAAGACTAGCGAAATCTACGAGCAGTACTTC,CASRKTSEIYEQYF
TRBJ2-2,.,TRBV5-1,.,TGCGCCAGCAGCTTGTCACAGATTAACACCGGGGAGCTGTTTTTT,CASSLSQINTGELFF
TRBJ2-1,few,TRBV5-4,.,TGTGCCAGCAGACGAGGGAATGAGCCCGAGCAGTTCTTC,CASRRGNEPEQFF
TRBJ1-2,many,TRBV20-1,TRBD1,TGCAGTGCTACGGCGACAGGGGACTATGGCTACACCTTC,CSATATGDYGYTF
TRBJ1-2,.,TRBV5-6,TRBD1,TGTGCCAGCAGCCAGACGACAGGGATCGCCTATGGCTACACCTTC,CASSQTTGIAYGYTF
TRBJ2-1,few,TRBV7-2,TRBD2,TGTGCCAGCACCTTGGGACTAGCGGGAGAGGGCGAGCAGTTCTTC,CASTLGLAGEGEQFF
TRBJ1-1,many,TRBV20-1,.,TGCAGTGCTCCAGGCAACATTAACACTGAAGCTTTCTTT,CSAPGNINTEAFF
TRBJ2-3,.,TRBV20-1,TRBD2,TGCAGTGCTAGACTTCCTAGCGGGAGAACAGATACGCAGTATTTT,CSARLPSGRTDTQYF
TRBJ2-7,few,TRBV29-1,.,TGCAGCGCCTCTGTTGGGAGAGCTGACGAGCAGTACTTC,CSASVGRADEQYF
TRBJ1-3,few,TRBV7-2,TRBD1,TGTGCCAGCAGCTTTAGTTCCGGGACAGGTACAGGAAACACCATATATTTT,CASSFSSGTGTGNTIYF
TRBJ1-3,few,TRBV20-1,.,TGCAGTGCTAGTCCTTCGGCACAGCACTCTGGAAACACCATATATTTT,CSASPSAQHSGNTIYF
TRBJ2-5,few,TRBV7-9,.,TGTGCCAGCAGCTGGGGGACCCGGGTCACGACCCAGTACTTC,CASSWGTRVTTQYF
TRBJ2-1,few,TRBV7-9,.,TGTGCCAGCAGCCCCGGTTCAACGGTGTACAATGAGCAGTTCTTC,CASSPGSTVYNEQFF
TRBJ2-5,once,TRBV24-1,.,TGTGCCACCAGTATACAGGGCTCGGGGGAGACCCAGTACTTC,CATSIQGSGETQYF
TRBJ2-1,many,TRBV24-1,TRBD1,TGTGCCATCGGGACAGGGGGCGGAAATGAGCAGTTCTTC,CAIGTGGGNEQFF
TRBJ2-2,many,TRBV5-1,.,TGCGCCAGCAGCTTGGTCCTAGGGGGAGACGACACCGGGGAGCTGTTTTTT,CASSLVLGGDDTGELFF
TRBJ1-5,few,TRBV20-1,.,TGCAGTGCTGGGGACCAGGGGTCATATAGCAATCAGCCCCAGCATTTT,CSAGDQGSYSNQPQHF
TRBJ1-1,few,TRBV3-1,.,TGTGCCAGCAGCCGAGGGGGGGGGCCCCTCTTT,CASSRGGGPLF
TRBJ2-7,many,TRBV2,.,TGTGCCAGCAGCCGGGGGTCCTACGAGCAGTACTTC,CASSRGSYEQYF
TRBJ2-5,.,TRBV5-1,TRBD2,TGCGCCAGCAGCCCTGACCCGGGGGGGCTGGAGACCCAGTACTTC,CASSPDPGGLETQYF
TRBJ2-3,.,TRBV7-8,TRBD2,TGTGCCAGCAGCTTAGCCCCTAGCGGGATCACAGATACGCAGTATTTT,CASSLAPSGITDTQYF
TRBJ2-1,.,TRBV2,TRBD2,TGTGCCAGCAGCGACCGGACTAGCGGGAACAATGAGCAGTTCTTC,CASSDRTSGNNEQFF
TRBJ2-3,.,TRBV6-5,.,TGTGCCAGCAGTTTATCGAGTGGAGATGGGGCTTTCACAGATACGCAGTATTTT,CASSLSSGDGAFTDTQYF
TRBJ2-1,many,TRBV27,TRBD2,TGTGCCAGCCGCCCGAGACTAGCGGGAGTTGGTGAGCAGTTCTTC,CASRPRLAGVGEQFF
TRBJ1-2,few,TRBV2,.,TGTGCCAGCATACTGGGACTCGAGGCGGGCTACACCTTC,CASILGLEAGYTF
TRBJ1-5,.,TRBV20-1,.,TGCAGTGCTCCGGGACCGGAGGGATATCAGCCCCAGCATTTT,CSAPGPEGYQPQHF
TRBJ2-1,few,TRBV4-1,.,TGCGCCAGCAGCCAAAGAGGAATAGGCCGGGTTTACAATGAGCAGTTCTTC,CASSQRGIGRVYNEQFF
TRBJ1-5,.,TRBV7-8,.,TGTGCCAGCAGCTCGGCGGGACGCCGGGAGATCAGCAATCAGCCCCAGCATTTT,CASSSAGRREISNQPQHF
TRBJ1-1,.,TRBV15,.,TGTGCCACCAGCAGAGTGGGTGAAGCTTTCTTT,CATSRVGEAFF
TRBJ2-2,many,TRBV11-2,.,TGTGCCAGCAGCTTGCAGCCAGCGAACACCGGGGAGCTGTTTTTT,CASSLQPANTGELFF
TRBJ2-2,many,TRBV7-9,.,TGTGCCAGCAGCTGGATCGGCGGATCGAACACCGGGGAGCTGTTTTTT,CASSWIGGSNTGELFF
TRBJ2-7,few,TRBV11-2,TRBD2,TGTGCCAGCAGAGTGGGACCAAGCGGGAGGGGCCACGAGCAGTACTTC,CASRVGPSGRGHEQYF
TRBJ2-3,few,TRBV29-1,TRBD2,TGCAGCGTTGGAGGGAGGGCCGTGGATACGCAGTATTTT,CSVGGRAVDTQYF
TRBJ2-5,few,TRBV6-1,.,TGTGCCAGCAGCCCAGGGGCCCACCCCAAGGGAGAGACCCAGTACTTC,CASSPGAHPKGETQYF
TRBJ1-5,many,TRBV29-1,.,TGCAGCGTTGCAGCGCAACAGGGTGATCAGCCCCAGCATTTT,CSVAAQQGDQPQHF
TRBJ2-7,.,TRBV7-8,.,TGTGCCAGCAGCTTTCGAGACAGCTCCTCCTACGAGCAGTACTTC,CASSFRDSSSYEQYF
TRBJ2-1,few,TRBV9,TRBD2,TGTGCCAGCAACCTAGCGGGAGGGCCTTACAATGAGCAGTTCTTC,CASNLAGGPYNEQFF
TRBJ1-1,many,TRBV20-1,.,TGCAGTGCCCCTTCGGCGGGTATCACTGAAGCTTTCTTT,CSAPSAGITEAFF
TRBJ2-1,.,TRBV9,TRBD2,TGTGCCAGCAGCGTTCGGACTAGCGGGAGGAATGAGCAGTTCTTC,CASSVRTSGRNEQFF
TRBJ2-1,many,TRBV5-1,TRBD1,TGCGCCAGCAACTCCGGGACAGGGGGGTGGAATGAGCAGTTCTTC,CASNSGTGGWNEQFF
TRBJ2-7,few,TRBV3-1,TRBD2,TGTGCCAGCAGCCGGAAACACGGGACTAGCGGGTACGAGCAGTACTTC,CASSRKHGTSGYEQYF
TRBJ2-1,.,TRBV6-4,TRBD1,TGTGCCAGCAGAAACGGACAGGGTGAACACAATGAGCAGTTCTTC,CASRNGQGEHNEQFF